The 9 T cell receptor beta chains below all came from one sample that was sequenced in a study of shared clonotypes between healthy human individuals. Some clones are missing from TCRdb's copy, which holds only in-frame ones; the method was immunoSEQ multiplex PCR. The data contain 2.5 million or so clones, 85% to 95% of them singletons. Specimen: naive CD4+ T cells sorted from blood. As to subset: CD45RA+ positively selected. These receptors were taken from a man aged 18 to 30 in good health.

The J gene is TRBJ1-6, the V gene TRBV2; the D is unclear. The V and J ends lost 9 bases and 2 bases respectively, with 8 bases between them. Germline values: CDR1 SNHLY, CDR2 FYNNEI. The CDR3 contains 13 residues. The CDR3 loop is CASTVAYNSPLHF. The CDR3 nucleotides read TGTGCCAGTACGGTCGCCTATAATTCACCCCTCCACTTT.

About this clone: The junction and the germline gene differ at one end; a read error may be behind it. Other DNA sequences in the sample encode the same CDR3. The chain joins TRBV30 to TRBJ1-2, with 9 bases lining up with TRBD1. The germline CDR1 and CDR2 sequences are GTSNPN and SVGIG (reference sequence). CDR3 length: 14 amino acids. In DNA form, the CDR3 reads TGTGCCTGGAGTGGGGACAGGGATAACTATGGTTACACCTTC. Translating gives CAWSGDRDNYGYTF.

This clone was counted a single time. This chain connects TRBV10-3 to TRBJ1-2; tentatively, D is TRBD1 (6 bases). V lost 0 bases and J lost 7, with 15 bases in between. In germline, CDR1 is ENHRY, CDR2 SYGVKD. The CDR3 runs to 15 residues. CDR3 amino acids: CAISESPGAFAGYTF. The DNA for the CDR3 is TGTGCCATCAGTGAGTCCCCGGGGGCGTTTGCTGGCTACACCTTC.

The chain links TRBV10-3 to TRBJ2-7; 9 bases align to TRBD1. The CDR3 loop spans 12 amino acids. The germline CDR1 and CDR2 sequences are ENHRY and SYGVKD. CDR3 coding DNA: TGTGCTTCCCGGGACAGGGCCTACGAGCAGTACTTC. It translates to CASRDRAYEQYF.

This sequence joins TRBV7-9 and TRBJ2-2, with D tentatively TRBD2 (6 bases). The CDR3 loop spans 16 amino acids. With 4 bases removed from V and 0 bases from J, the gap between germline ends came to 12 bases. CDR1 is SEHNR and CDR2 is FQNEAQ in the germline V gene (reference sequence). For the CDR3, the DNA is TGTGCCAGCAGCTCCCTGGGGGGTTCGAACACCGGGGAGCTGTTTTTT. Protein product: CASSSLGGSNTGELFF.

Points on this clone: Different DNA sequences within this sample yield the same CDR3. CDR3 protein: CASSGLAGVGTGELFF. The CDR3 nucleotides are TGTGCCAGTTCGGGACTAGCGGGAGTCGGGACCGGGGAGCTGTTTTTT. The chain has TRBV2 and TRBJ2-2, with 14 bases fitting TRBD2. This CDR3 has 16 amino acids. Germline CDR1 SNHLY, CDR2 FYNNEI. V shed 9 bases, J shed 5 bases, and the junction held 8 bases outside the gene matches.

The V gene is TRBV5-8, the J gene TRBJ2-4, with D perhaps matching TRBD1 or TRBD2 (5 bases each). The CDR3 sequence is 17 residues long. Per germline, CDR1 SGHTS and CDR2 YDEGEE. V lost 9 bases and J lost 1, with 23 bases in between. CDR3 bases: TGTGCCACAACCACTCTCATGGGACCCCCGGCCAAAAACATTCAGTACTTC. Amino acid sequence: CATTTLMGPPAKNIQYF.

To note about this clone: Additional DNA sequences in this sample encode the identical CDR3. This chain's CDR3 is CASSPSGGEQFF. In DNA, the CDR3 is TGTGCCAGCTCACCCAGTGGAGGTGAGCAGTTCTTC. The gene calls are TRBV18 and TRBJ2-1; D may be TRBD2 (5 bases). CDR3 length: 12 amino acids. V lost 3 bases and J lost 9, with 9 bases in between. CDR1 is KGHSH, CDR2 LQKENI, per germline. Drawing the rest from reference TRBV18 and TRBJ2-1, the complete variable domain is NAGVMQNPRHLVRRRGQEARLRCSPMKGHSHVYWYRQLPEEGLKFMVYLQKENIIDESGMPKERFSAEFPKEGPSILRIQQVVRGDSAAYFCASSPSGGEQFFGPGTRLTVL.

The rearrangement uses TRBV11-2 and TRBJ2-3, with 11 bases matching TRBD2. The V gene end was trimmed by 5 bases and the J gene end by 0 bases; junction bases not matched to a gene: 10. The CDR3 has 18 amino acids. CDR1 is SGHAT, CDR2 FQNNGV, per germline. DNA for the CDR3: TGTGCCAGCAGCCCACGACTAGCGGGGTTTTCTAGCACAGATACGCAGTATTTT. This encodes CASSPRLAGFSSTDTQYF.